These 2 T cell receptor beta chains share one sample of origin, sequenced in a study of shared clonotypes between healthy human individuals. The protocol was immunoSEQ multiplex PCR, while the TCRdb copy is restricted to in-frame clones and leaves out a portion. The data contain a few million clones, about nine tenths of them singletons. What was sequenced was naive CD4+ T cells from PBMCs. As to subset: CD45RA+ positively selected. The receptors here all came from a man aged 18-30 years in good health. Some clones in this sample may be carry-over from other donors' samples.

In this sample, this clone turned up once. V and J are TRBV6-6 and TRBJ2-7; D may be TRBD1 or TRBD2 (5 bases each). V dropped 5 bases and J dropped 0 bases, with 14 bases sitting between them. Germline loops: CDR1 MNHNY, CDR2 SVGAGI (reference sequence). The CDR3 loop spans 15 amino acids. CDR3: CASSGTERNSYEQYF. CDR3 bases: TGTGCCAGCAGTGGGACGGAAAGAAACTCCTACGAGCAGTACTTC.

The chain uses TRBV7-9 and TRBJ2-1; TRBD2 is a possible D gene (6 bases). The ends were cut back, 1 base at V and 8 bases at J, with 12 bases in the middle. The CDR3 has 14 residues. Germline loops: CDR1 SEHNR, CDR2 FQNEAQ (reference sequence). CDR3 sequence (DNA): TGTGCCAGCAGCTTAGAGGGAGGTGGAGATGAGCAGTTCTTC. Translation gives CASSLEGGGDEQFF. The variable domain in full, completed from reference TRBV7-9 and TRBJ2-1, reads DTGVSQNPRHKITKRGQNVTFRCDPISEHNRLYWYRQTLGQGPEFLTYFQNEAQLEKSRLLSDRFSAERPKGSFSTLEIQRTEQGDSAMYLCASSLEGGGDEQFFGPGTRLTVL.